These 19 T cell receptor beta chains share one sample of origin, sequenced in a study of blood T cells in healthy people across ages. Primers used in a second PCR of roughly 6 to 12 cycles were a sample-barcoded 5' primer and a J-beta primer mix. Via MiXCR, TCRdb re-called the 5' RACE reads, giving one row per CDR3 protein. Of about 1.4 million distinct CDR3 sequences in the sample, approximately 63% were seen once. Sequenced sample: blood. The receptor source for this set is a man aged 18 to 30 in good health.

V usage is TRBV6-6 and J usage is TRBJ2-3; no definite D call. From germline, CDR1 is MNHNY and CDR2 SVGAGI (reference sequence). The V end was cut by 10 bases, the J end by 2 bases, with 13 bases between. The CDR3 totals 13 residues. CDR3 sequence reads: CATQGQYTDTQYF. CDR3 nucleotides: TGTGCCACCCAAGGGCAGTACACAGATACGCAGTATTTT.

The DNA for the CDR3 is TGTGCCTGGAGGTTTGGCGCTACGACACAAGAGACCCAGTACTTC. Amino acid sequence: CAWRFGATTQETQYF. This chain uses TRBV30 with TRBJ2-5; D unresolved. The CDR3 contains 15 residues. Per germline, CDR1 GTSNPN and CDR2 SVGIG (reference sequence). V lost 3 bases to trimming and J lost 2 bases, with 16 bases between them.

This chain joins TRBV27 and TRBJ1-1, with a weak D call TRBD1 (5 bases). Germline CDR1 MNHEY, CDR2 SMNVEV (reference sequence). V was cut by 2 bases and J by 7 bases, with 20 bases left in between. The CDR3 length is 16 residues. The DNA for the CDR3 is TGTGCCAGCAGTTTAATGGTTGGCCAGGGCCGAGGTGAAGCTTTCTTT. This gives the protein CASSLMVGQGRGEAFF.

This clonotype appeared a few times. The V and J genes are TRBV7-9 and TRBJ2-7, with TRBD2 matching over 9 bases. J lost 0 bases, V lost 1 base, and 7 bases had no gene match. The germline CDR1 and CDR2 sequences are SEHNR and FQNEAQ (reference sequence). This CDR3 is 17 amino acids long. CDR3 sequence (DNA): TGTGCCAGCAGCTTAGTGGCCGGGACTAGCTACTCCTACGAGCAGTACTTC. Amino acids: CASSLVAGTSYSYEQYF. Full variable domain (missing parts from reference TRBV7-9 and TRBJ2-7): DTGVSQNPRHKITKRGQNVTFRCDPISEHNRLYWYRQTLGQGPEFLTYFQNEAQLEKSRLLSDRFSAERPKGSFSTLEIQRTEQGDSAMYLCASSLVAGTSYSYEQYFGPGTRLTVT.

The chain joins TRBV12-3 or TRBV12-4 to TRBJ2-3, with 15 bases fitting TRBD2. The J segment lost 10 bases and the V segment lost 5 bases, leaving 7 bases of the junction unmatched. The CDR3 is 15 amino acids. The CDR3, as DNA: TGTGCCAGCAGTATGGGACTAGCGGGAGGACAGGCGCAGTATTTT. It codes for CASSMGLAGGQAQYF.

The CDR3 sequence: CASSSILTGELFF. The CDR3 coding sequence is TGTGCCAGCAGTTCCATCCTCACCGGGGAGCTGTTTTTT. The J gene is TRBJ2-2, the V gene TRBV27; D unclear. CDR1 and CDR2 from the germline V gene are MNHEY and SMNVEV (reference sequence). This CDR3 comprises 13 residues. V shed 4 bases and J shed 4 bases, with 7 bases lying between them.

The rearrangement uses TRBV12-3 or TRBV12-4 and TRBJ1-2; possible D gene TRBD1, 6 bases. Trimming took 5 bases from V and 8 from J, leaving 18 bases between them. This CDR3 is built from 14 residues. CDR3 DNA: TGTGCCAGCAGTACAACAGGGCCCTCTCGGGGCTACACCTTC. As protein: CASSTTGPSRGYTF.

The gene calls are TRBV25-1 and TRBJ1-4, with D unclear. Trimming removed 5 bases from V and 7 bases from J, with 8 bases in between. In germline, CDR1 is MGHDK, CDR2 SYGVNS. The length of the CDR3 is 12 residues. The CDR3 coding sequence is TGTGCCAGCAGTCCCGGGAGTGAAAAACTGTTTTTT. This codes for CASSPGSEKLFF. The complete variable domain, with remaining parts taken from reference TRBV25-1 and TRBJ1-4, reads EADIYQTPRYLVIGTGKKITLECSQTMGHDKMYWYQQDPGMELHLIHYSYGVNSTEKGDLSSESTVSRIRTEHFPLTLESARPSHTSQYLCASSPGSEKLFFGSGTQLSVL.

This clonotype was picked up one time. This CDR3 reads CASSQGGTGATYEQYF. The CDR3 nucleotides read TGCGCCAGCAGCCAAGGGGGGACAGGGGCAACCTACGAGCAGTACTTC. V gene TRBV4-3 combines with J gene TRBJ2-7; 10 bases match TRBD1. Unmatched junction bases numbered 5, after V lost 1 base and J lost 2 bases. The CDR3 loop spans 16 amino acids. CDR1 and CDR2 from the germline V gene are LGHNA and YSLEER.

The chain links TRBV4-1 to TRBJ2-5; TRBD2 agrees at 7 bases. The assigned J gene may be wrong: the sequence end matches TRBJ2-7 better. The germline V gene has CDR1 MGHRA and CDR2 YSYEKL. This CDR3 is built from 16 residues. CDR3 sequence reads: CASSQDYGGGIYEQYF. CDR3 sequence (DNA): TGCGCCAGCAGCCAAGATTACGGGGGAGGGATCTACGAGCAGTACTTC.

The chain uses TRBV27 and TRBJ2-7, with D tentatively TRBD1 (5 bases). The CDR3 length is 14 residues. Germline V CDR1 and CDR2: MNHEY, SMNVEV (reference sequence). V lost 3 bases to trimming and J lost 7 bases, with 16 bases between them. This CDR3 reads CASSFDSGLLEQYF. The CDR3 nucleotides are TGTGCCAGCAGTTTCGACAGTGGCTTGTTGGAGCAGTACTTC.

CDR3 sequence (DNA): TGTGCCAGCAGCCAAGTCGAACTGCGGGAGCAGTACTTC. Its protein product is CASSQVELREQYF. This chain uses TRBV4-2 with TRBJ2-7; D is uncertain. The CDR3 sequence is 13 residues long. Germline CDR1 and CDR2: LGHNA and YNFKEQ. Trimming removed 1 base from V and 7 bases from J, with 11 bases in between.

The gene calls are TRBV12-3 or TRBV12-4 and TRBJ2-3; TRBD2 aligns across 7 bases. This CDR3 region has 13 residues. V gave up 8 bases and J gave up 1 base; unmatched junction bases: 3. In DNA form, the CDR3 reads TGTGCCAGCGAAAGCGGGGGCACAGATACGCAGTATTTT. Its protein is CASESGGTDTQYF.

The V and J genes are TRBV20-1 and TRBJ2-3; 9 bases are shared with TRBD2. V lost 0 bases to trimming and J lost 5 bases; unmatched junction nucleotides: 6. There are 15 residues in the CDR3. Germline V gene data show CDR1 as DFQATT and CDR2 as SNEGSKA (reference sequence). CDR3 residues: CSARDRGLALDTQYF. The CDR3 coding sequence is TGCAGTGCTAGAGATAGGGGACTAGCTCTAGATACGCAGTATTTT.

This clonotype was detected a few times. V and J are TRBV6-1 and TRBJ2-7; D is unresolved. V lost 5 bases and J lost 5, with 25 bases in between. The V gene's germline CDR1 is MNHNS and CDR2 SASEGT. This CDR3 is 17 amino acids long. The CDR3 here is CASSPTHRAYLGDEQYF. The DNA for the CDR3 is TGTGCCAGCAGTCCAACCCACAGAGCCTACCTTGGGGACGAGCAGTACTTC.

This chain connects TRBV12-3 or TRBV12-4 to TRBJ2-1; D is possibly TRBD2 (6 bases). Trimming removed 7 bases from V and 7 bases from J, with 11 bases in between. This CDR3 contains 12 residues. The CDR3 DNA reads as TGTGCCAGCAAGGGGAGGCCGAATGAGCAGTTCTTC. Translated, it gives CASKGRPNEQFF.

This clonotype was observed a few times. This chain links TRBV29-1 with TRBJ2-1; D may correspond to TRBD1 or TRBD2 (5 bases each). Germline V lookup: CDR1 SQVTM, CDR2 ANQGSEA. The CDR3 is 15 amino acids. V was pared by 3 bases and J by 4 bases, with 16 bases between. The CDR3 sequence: CSVEYRDDHYNEQFF. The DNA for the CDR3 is TGCAGCGTTGAGTACCGGGACGACCATTACAATGAGCAGTTCTTC.

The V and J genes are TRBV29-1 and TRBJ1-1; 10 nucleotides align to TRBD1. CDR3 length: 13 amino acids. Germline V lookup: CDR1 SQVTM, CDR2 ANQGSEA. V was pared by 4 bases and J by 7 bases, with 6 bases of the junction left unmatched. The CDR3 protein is CSVVRDRGREAFF. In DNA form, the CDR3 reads TGCAGCGTTGTCCGGGACAGGGGACGTGAAGCTTTCTTT.

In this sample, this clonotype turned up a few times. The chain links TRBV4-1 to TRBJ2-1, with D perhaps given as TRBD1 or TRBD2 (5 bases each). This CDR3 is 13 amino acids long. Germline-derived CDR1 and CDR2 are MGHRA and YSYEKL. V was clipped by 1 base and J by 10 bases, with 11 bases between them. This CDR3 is CASSQVSRDEQFF. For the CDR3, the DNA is TGCGCCAGCAGCCAAGTAAGCCGGGACGAGCAGTTCTTC.